This is a list of T cell receptor beta chains from one sample in a study of cytotoxic CD8 clonotypes in ibrutinib-treated CLL. Here immunoSEQ multiplex PCR was the method, and the copy in TCRdb shows in-frame clones only, minus some. The profile covers around 310,000 clones, with approximately 80% appearing a single time and 5.5% to 8% taken by the ten largest. Here the sequenced sample was PBMCs, taken before ibrutinib treatment. The receptors were gathered from a human donor with chronic lymphocytic leukemia. Both conserved end residues are part of each CDR3. Each record gives: J gene, clone size, V gene, D gene, CDR3 DNA, CDR3 protein. A D gene is named only where the DNA matches it firmly. Not every row has a clone size; where given, it reads once, few, many or a size class.

J gene: TRBJ2-1; clone size: NA; V gene: TRBV7-2; D gene: TRBD2; CDR3 DNA: TGTGCCAGCAGCTACCGGCGGGCTAGCGGGAGGAATCCTGAGCAGTTCTTC; CDR3 protein: CASSYRRASGRNPEQFF
J gene: TRBJ2-7; clone size: NA; V gene: TRBV6-6; D gene: NA; CDR3 DNA: TGTGCCAGCACGGGGGGACAGACCTACGAGCAGTACTTC; CDR3 protein: CASTGGQTYEQYF
J gene: TRBJ1-1; clone size: NA; V gene: TRBV25-1; D gene: NA; CDR3 DNA: TGTGCCAGCAGTGAAGGGGCAAGGGGGGCCACTGAAGCTTTCTTT; CDR3 protein: CASSEGARGATEAFF
J gene: TRBJ2-3; clone size: NA; V gene: TRBV25-1; D gene: NA; CDR3 DNA: TGTGCCAGCAGCCAGACAGACACAGATACGCAGTATTTT; CDR3 protein: CASSQTDTDTQYF
J gene: TRBJ1-5; clone size: NA; V gene: TRBV25-1; D gene: NA; CDR3 DNA: TGTGCCAGCAGTGAAACTGGGGTATTGATCGATCAGCCCCAGCATTTT; CDR3 protein: CASSETGVLIDQPQHF
J gene: TRBJ2-2; clone size: NA; V gene: TRBV7-9; D gene: NA; CDR3 DNA: TGTGCCAGCAGCTTATTTATACCCGGGGAGCTGTTTTTT; CDR3 protein: CASSLFIPGELFF
J gene: TRBJ2-1; clone size: few; V gene: TRBV5-4; D gene: TRBD2; CDR3 DNA: TGTGCCAGCAGCCACCTAGCGGGAGGGCCTGGGCCAAACTCCTACAATGAGCAGTTCTTC; CDR3 protein: CASSHLAGGPGPNSYNEQFF
J gene: TRBJ2-5; clone size: once; V gene: TRBV7-9; D gene: NA; CDR3 DNA: TGTGCCAGCAGCTTAAGGCAGGGAAGTTCGGGGACCCAGTACTTC; CDR3 protein: CASSLRQGSSGTQYF
J gene: TRBJ2-7; clone size: few; V gene: TRBV14; D gene: NA; CDR3 DNA: TGTGCCAGCAGCCAAGGGCTACTCTACGAGCAGTACTTC; CDR3 protein: CASSQGLLYEQYF
J gene: TRBJ2-1; clone size: NA; V gene: TRBV29-1; D gene: NA; CDR3 DNA: TGCAGCGTTGAAGAGGCTAGCTGGTATCGGGCTGAGCAGTTCTTC; CDR3 protein: CSVEEASWYRAEQFF
J gene: TRBJ1-1; clone size: NA; V gene: TRBV5-1; D gene: TRBD1; CDR3 DNA: TGCGCCAGCAGCTTACAGGGGGCCGACACTGAAGCTTTCTTT; CDR3 protein: CASSLQGADTEAFF
J gene: TRBJ2-1; clone size: NA; V gene: TRBV28; D gene: TRBD2; CDR3 DNA: TGTGCCACCCGGACTAGTCGCAATGAGCAGTTCTTC; CDR3 protein: CATRTSRNEQFF
J gene: TRBJ2-7; clone size: NA; V gene: TRBV5-4; D gene: NA; CDR3 DNA: TGTGCCAGCAGCTTGACGCCCCGGGAGAACTACGAGCAGTACTTC; CDR3 protein: CASSLTPRENYEQYF
J gene: TRBJ2-1; clone size: NA; V gene: TRBV5-4; D gene: NA; CDR3 DNA: TGTGCCAGCAGCTTGGATCCTGTCGACTCCTACAATGAGCAGTTCTTC; CDR3 protein: CASSLDPVDSYNEQFF
J gene: TRBJ1-2; clone size: once; V gene: TRBV7-2; D gene: NA; CDR3 DNA: TGTGCCAGCAGCTTAGACTTCAAGGGGCAGGCTTATGGCTACACCTTC; CDR3 protein: CASSLDFKGQAYGYTF
J gene: TRBJ2-1; clone size: NA; V gene: TRBV7-3; D gene: NA; CDR3 DNA: TGTGCCAGCAGCCGAAACGGGGGGCCGGACAATGAGCAGTTCTTC; CDR3 protein: CASSRNGGPDNEQFF
J gene: TRBJ2-7; clone size: few; V gene: TRBV7-2; D gene: TRBD1; CDR3 DNA: TGTGCCAGCAGCTTACGGGACAGGGGAGAGCAGTACTTC; CDR3 protein: CASSLRDRGEQYF
J gene: TRBJ1-5; clone size: few; V gene: TRBV9; D gene: NA; CDR3 DNA: TGTGCCAGCGGTAAGACAGGAGCAAATCAGCCCCAGCATTTT; CDR3 protein: CASGKTGANQPQHF
J gene: TRBJ2-5; clone size: NA; V gene: TRBV7-2; D gene: NA; CDR3 DNA: TGTGCCAGCAGCTTAGAGGGCAGGAAAGAGACCCAGTACTTC; CDR3 protein: CASSLEGRKETQYF
J gene: TRBJ2-7; clone size: NA; V gene: TRBV5-1; D gene: TRBD1; CDR3 DNA: TGCGCCAGCAGCTTGGCCCAGGGGGCTCTGGAAGTCTACGAGCAGTACTTC; CDR3 protein: CASSLAQGALEVYEQYF
J gene: TRBJ2-5; clone size: NA; V gene: TRBV7-2; D gene: NA; CDR3 DNA: TGTGCCAGCAGCTTACCGGGGCAGACCCAGTACTTC; CDR3 protein: CASSLPGQTQYF
J gene: TRBJ2-7; clone size: few; V gene: TRBV28; D gene: NA; CDR3 DNA: TGTGCCAGCACGCGGCTTCTCAACTACGAGCAGTACTTC; CDR3 protein: CASTRLLNYEQYF
J gene: TRBJ2-5; clone size: NA; V gene: TRBV7-9; D gene: NA; CDR3 DNA: TGTGCCAGCAGTTCATTAGGCGGGATCACGAAGACCCAGTACTTC; CDR3 protein: CASSSLGGITKTQYF
J gene: TRBJ1-5; clone size: NA; V gene: TRBV2; D gene: NA; CDR3 DNA: TGTGCCAGCATCCCGGATCAGGGACAGCCCCAGCATTTT; CDR3 protein: CASIPDQGQPQHF
J gene: TRBJ1-2; clone size: few; V gene: TRBV10-3; D gene: TRBD1; CDR3 DNA: TGTGCCATCAGTGTCGGGACAGAATTCGGCGGCTACACCTTC; CDR3 protein: CAISVGTEFGGYTF
J gene: TRBJ2-7; clone size: NA; V gene: TRBV7-6; D gene: TRBD2; CDR3 DNA: TGTGCCAGCAGTTTTACTAGCGGGTCCTACGAGCAGTACTTC; CDR3 protein: CASSFTSGSYEQYF
J gene: TRBJ2-1; clone size: once; V gene: TRBV21-1; D gene: NA; CDR3 DNA: NA; CDR3 protein: CASSKKRVAGGSYNEQFF
J gene: TRBJ2-2; clone size: NA; V gene: TRBV30; D gene: NA; CDR3 DNA: TGTGCCTGGAGTCCGGGGGCCGGGGAGCTGTTTTTT; CDR3 protein: CAWSPGAGELFF
J gene: TRBJ2-1; clone size: NA; V gene: TRBV11-2; D gene: NA; CDR3 DNA: TGTGCCAGCAGCTTATCTTGGGTCAATGAGCAGTTCTTC; CDR3 protein: CASSLSWVNEQFF